This T cell receptor (beta chain) was captured by sequencing in a study of CD8 T cells in ankylosing spondylitis. Each TCR beta library was made by quantitative 5'-RACE that incorporated molecular barcodes. Each CDR3 protein is one row after TCRdb ran MiXCR on the 5' RACE reads. Among about 700,000 distinct CDR3 sequences, 19% were seen once, and the ten largest hold roughly a fifth. Per germline, CDR1 SGHRS and CDR2 YFSETQ. Trimming at V came to 4 bases and at J to 15 bases, leaving 8 bases not matched to a gene. The CDR3 covers 13 residues. Details on this clonotype: The target antigen is unknown.

Study-level findings and limits: A TCR beta motif made of fewer than ten highly homologous variants seemed typical of ankylosing spondylitis blood.

This TCR came from a male donor with ankylosing spondylitis. The gene calls are TRBV5-1 and TRBJ2-1; 12 nucleotides align to TRBD2. The sample taken for sequencing was blood, either unsorted or a sorted T cell fraction (not recorded which). CDR3: CASSHGTSGLSFF. The DNA of the CDR3 is TGCGCCAGCAGCCACGGGACTAGCGGGTTGTCGTTCTTC.